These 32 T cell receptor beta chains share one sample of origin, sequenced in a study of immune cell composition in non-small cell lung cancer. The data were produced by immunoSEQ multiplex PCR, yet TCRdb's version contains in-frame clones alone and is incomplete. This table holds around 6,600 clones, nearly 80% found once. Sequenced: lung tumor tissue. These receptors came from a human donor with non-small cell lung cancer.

CDR3 residues: CASSVGGPSRAFF. The CDR3 DNA is TGTGCCAGCAGTGTTGGGGGCCCTAGTAGAGCTTTCTTT. The V call is TRBV2, the J call TRBJ1-1; D perhaps matches TRBD1 (6 bases). The V gene lost 4 bases and the J gene lost 10 bases, with 16 bases spanning the gap. This CDR3 has 13 residues. CDR1 is SNHLY and CDR2 is FYNNEI in the germline V gene.

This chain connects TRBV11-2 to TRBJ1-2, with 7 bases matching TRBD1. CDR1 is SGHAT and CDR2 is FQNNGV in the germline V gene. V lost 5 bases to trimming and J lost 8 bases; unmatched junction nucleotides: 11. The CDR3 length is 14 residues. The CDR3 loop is CASSPDDRVGGYTF. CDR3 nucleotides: TGTGCCAGCAGCCCCGACGACAGGGTTGGGGGCTACACCTTC.

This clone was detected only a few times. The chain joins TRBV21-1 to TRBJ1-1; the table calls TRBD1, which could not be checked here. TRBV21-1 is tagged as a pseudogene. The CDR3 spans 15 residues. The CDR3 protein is CASSSYFRRQGEAFF. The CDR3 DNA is TGTGCCAGCAGCAGTTACTTCAGGAGACAGGGGGAAGCTTTCTTT.

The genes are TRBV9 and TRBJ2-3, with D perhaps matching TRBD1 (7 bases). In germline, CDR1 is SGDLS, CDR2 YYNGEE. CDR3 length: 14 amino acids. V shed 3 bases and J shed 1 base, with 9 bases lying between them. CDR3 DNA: TGTGCCAGCAGCGCCAGGGGGGGCACAGATACGCAGTATTTT. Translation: CASSARGGTDTQYF. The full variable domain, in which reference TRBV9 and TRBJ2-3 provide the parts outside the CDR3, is DSGVTQTPKHLITATGQRVTLRCSPRSGDLSVYWYQQSLDQGLQFLIQYYNGEERAKGNILERFSAQQFPDLHSELNLSSLELGDSALYFCASSARGGTDTQYFGPGTRLTVL.

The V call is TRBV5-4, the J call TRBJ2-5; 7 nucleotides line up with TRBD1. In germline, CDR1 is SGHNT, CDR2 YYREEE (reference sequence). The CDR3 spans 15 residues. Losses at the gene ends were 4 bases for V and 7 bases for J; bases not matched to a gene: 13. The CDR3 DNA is TGTGCCAGCAGCCCACCTAGGGGGCATCAGGGGACCCAGTACTTC. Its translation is CASSPPRGHQGTQYF.

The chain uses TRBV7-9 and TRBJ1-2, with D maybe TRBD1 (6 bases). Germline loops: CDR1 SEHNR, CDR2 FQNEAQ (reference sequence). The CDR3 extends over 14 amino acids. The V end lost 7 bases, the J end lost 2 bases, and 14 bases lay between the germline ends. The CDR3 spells CASTLLDRNYGYTF. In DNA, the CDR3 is TGTGCCAGCACCCTACTAGACAGGAACTATGGCTACACCTTC. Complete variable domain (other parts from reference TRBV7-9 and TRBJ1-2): DTGVSQNPRHKITKRGQNVTFRCDPISEHNRLYWYRQTLGQGPEFLTYFQNEAQLEKSRLLSDRFSAERPKGSFSTLEIQRTEQGDSAMYLCASTLLDRNYGYTFGSGTRLTVV.

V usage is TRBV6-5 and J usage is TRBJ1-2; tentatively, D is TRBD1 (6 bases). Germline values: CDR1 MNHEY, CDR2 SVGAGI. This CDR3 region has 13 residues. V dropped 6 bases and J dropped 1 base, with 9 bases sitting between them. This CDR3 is CASSPDSNYGYTF. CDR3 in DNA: TGTGCCAGCAGCCCGGACAGTAACTATGGCTACACCTTC.

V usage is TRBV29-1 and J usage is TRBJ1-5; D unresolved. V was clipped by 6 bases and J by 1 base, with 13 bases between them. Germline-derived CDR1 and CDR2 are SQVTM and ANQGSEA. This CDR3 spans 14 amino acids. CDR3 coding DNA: TGCAGCGTGGCGGAGGGATTGAGCAATCAGCCCCAGCATTTT. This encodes CSVAEGLSNQPQHF.

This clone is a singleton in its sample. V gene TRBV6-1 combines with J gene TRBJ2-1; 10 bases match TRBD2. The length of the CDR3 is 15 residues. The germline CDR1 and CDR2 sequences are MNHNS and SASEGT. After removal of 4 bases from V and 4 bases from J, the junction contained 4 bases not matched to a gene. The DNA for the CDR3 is TGTGCCAGCAGTGGGGCACTAGCGGGGTACAATGAGCAGTTCTTC. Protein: CASSGALAGYNEQFF.

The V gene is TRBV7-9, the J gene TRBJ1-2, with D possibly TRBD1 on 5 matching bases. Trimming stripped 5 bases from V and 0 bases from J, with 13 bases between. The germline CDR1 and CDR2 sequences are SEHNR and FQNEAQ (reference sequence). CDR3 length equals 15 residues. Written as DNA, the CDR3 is TGTGCCAGCAGCCCCAGACAGTTTCCTAACTATGGCTACACCTTC. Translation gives CASSPRQFPNYGYTF.

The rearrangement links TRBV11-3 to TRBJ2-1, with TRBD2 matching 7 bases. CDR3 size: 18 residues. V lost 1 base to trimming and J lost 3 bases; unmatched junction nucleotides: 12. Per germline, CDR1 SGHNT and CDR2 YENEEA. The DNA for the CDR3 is TGTGCCAGCAGCTTAGTTGGCCCAACTAGCGAACACTACAATGAGCAGTTCTTC. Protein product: CASSLVGPTSEHYNEQFF.

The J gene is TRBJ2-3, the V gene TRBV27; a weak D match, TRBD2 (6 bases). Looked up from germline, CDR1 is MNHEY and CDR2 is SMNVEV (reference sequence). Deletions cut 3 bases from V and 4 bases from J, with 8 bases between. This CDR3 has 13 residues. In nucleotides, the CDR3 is TGTGCCAGCAGTTTTACGGGGGCAGATACGCAGTATTTT. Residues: CASSFTGADTQYF.

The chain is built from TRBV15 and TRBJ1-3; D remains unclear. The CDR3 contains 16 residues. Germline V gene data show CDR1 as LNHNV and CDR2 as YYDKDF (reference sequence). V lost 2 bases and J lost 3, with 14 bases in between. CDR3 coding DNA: TGTGCCACCAGCAGAAATGCAGCAGGAGGTGGAAACACCATATATTTT. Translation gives CATSRNAAGGGNTIYF.

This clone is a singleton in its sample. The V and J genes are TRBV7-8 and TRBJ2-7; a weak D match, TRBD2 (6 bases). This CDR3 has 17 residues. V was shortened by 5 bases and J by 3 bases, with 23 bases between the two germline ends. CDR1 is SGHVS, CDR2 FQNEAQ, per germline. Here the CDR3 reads CASSMLPGTQRDYEQYF. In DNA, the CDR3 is TGTGCCAGCAGCATGCTGCCCGGGACTCAGAGGGACTACGAGCAGTACTTC.

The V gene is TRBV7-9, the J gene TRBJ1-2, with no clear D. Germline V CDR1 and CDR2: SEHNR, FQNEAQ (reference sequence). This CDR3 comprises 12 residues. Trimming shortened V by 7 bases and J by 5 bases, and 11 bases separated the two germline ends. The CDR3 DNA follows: TGTGCCAGCACCCCGGGAGATTATGGCTACACCTTC. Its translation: CASTPGDYGYTF.

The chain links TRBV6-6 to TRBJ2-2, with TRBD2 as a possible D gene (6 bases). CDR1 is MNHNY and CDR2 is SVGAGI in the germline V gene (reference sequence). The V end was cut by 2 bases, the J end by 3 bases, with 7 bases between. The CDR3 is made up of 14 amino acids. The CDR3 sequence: CASSYKRDTGELFF. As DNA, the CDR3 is TGTGCCAGCAGTTACAAGCGGGACACCGGGGAGCTGTTTTTT.

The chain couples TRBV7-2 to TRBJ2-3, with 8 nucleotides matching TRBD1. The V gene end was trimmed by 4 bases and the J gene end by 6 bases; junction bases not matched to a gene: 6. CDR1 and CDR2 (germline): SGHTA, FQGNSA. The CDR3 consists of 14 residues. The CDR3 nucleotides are TGTGCCAGCAGCTGGGGGACAGGCGCGGATACGCAGTATTTT. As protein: CASSWGTGADTQYF. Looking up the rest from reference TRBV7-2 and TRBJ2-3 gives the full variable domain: GAGVSQSPSNKVTEKGKDVELRCDPISGHTALYWYRQSLGQGLEFLIYFQGNSAPDKSGLPSDRFSAERTGGSVSTLTIQRTQQEDSAVYLCASSWGTGADTQYFGPGTRLTVL.

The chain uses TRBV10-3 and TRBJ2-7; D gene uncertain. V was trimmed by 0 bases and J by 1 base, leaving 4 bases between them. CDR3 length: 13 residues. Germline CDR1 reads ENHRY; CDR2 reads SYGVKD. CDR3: CAISESVSYEQYF. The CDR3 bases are TGTGCCATCAGTGAGTCCGTATCCTACGAGCAGTACTTC.

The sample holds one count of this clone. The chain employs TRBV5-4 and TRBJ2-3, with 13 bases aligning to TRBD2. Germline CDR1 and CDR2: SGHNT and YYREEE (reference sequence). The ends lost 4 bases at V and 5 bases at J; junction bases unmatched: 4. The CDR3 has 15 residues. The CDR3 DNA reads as TGTGCCAGCAGCACTAGCGGGGGGGCTGGAGATACGCAGTATTTT. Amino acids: CASSTSGGAGDTQYF.

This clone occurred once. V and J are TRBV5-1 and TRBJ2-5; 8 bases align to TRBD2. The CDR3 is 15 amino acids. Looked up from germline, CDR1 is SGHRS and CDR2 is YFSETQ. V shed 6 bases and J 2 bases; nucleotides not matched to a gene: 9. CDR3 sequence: CASKVAGTPQETQYF. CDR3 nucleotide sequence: TGCGCCAGCAAGGTAGCGGGGACCCCTCAAGAGACCCAGTACTTC.

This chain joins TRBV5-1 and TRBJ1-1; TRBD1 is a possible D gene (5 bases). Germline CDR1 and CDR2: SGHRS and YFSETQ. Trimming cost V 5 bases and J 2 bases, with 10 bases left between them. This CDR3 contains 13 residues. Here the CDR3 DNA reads TGCGCCAGCAGGAAGGGGTTCAACACTGAAGCTTTCTTT. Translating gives CASRKGFNTEAFF.

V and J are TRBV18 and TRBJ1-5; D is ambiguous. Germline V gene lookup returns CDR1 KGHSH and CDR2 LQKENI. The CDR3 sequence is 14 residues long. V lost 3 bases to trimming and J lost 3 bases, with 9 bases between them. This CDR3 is CASSPGGDNQPQHF. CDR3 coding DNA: TGTGCCAGCTCACCTGGAGGAGACAATCAGCCCCAGCATTTT.

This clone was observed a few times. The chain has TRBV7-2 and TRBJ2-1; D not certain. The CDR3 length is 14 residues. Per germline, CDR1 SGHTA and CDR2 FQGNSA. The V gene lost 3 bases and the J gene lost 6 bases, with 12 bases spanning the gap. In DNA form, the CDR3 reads TGTGCCAGCAGCTTTGGCAGCGTGCGCAATGAGCAGTTCTTC. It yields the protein CASSFGSVRNEQFF.

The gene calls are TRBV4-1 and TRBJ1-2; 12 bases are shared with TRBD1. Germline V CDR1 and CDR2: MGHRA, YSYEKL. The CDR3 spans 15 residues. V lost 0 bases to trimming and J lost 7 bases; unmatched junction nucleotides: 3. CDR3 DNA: TGCGCCAGCAGCCAAGAGGGACAGGGGGCCTCTGGCTACACCTTC. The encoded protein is CASSQEGQGASGYTF.

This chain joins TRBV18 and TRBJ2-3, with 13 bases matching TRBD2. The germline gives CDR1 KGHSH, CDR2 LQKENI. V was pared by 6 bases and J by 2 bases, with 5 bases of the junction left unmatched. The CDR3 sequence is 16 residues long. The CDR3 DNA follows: TGTGCCAGCTCCTCCGGGACTAGCGGGAACACAGATACGCAGTATTTT. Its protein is CASSSGTSGNTDTQYF.

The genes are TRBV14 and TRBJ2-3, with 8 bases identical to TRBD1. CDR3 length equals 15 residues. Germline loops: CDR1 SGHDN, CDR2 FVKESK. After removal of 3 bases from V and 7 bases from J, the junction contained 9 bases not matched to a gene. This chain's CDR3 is CASSQIQGARNTQYF. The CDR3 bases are TGTGCCAGCAGCCAGATCCAGGGGGCTCGGAATACGCAGTATTTT.

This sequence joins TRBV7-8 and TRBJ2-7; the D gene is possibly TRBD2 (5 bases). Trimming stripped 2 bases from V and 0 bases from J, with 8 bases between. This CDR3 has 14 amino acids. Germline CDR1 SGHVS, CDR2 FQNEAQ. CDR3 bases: TGTGCCAGCAGCTTAAGGGAGTCCTCCTACGAGCAGTACTTC. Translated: CASSLRESSYEQYF.

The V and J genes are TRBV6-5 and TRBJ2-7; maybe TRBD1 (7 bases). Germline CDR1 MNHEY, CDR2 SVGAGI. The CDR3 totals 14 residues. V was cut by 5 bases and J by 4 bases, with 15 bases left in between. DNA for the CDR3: TGTGCCAGCAGTGATCAGGAGGGGGCTTACGAGCAGTACTTC. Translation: CASSDQEGAYEQYF.

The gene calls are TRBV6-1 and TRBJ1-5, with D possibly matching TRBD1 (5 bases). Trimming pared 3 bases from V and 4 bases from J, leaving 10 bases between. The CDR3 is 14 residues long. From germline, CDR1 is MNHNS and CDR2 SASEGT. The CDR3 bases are TGTGCCAGCAGTGACGGGGGGAGGAATCAGCCCCAGCATTTT. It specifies CASSDGGRNQPQHF.

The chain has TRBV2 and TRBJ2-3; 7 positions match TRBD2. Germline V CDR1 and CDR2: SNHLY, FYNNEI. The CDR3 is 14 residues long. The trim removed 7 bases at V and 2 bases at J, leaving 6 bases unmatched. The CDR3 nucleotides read TGTGCCAGCACGGCGCTAGCGGACACAGATACGCAGTATTTT. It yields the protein CASTALADTDTQYF.

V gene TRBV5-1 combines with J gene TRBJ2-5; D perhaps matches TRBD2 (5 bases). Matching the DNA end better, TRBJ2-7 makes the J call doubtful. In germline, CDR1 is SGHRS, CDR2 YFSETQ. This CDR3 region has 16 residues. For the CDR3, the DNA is TGCGCCAGCAGCTTGCAGGCACAGACTATCTCCTACGAGCAGTACTTC. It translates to CASSLQAQTISYEQYF.

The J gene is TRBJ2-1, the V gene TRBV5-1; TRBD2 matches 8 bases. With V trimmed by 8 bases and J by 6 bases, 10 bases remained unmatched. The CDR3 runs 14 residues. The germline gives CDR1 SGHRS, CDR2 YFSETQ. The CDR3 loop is CARCTGTSPNEQFF. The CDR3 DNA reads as TGCGCCAGGTGTACCGGGACTAGTCCCAATGAGCAGTTCTTC.